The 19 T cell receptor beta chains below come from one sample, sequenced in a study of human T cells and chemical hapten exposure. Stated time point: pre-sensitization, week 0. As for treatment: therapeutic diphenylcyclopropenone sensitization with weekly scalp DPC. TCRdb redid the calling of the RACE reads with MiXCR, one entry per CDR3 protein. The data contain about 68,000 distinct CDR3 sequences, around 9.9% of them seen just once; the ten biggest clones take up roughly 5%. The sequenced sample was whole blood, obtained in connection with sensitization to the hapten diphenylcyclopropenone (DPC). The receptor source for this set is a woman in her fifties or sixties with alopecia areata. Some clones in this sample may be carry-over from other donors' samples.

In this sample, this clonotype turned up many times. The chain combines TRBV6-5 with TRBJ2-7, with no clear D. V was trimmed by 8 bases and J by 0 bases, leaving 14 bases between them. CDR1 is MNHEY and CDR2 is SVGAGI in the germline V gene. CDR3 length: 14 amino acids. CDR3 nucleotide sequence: TGTGCCAGCCGGAGTTTACTGAGCTCCTACGAGCAGTACTTC. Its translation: CASRSLLSSYEQYF.

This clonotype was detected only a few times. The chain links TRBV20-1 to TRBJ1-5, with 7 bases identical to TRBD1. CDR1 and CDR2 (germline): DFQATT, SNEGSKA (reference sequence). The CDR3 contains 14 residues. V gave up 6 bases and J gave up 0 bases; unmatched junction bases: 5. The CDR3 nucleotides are TGCAGTGCGTCCCCAGGGGGTAGCAATCAGCCCCAGCATTTT. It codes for CSASPGGSNQPQHF.

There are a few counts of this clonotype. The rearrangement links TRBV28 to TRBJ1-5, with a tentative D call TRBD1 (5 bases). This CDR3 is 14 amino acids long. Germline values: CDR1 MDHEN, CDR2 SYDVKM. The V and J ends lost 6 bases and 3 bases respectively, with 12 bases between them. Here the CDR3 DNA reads TGTGCCAGCAGGCCACAGGAATCCAATCAGCCCCAGCATTTT. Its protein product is CASRPQESNQPQHF. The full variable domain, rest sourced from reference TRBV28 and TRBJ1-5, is DVKVTQSSRYLVKRTGEKVFLECVQDMDHENMFWYRQDPGLGLRLIYFSYDVKMKEKGDIPEGYSVSREKKERFSLILESASTNQTSMYLCASRPQESNQPQHFGDGTRLSIL.

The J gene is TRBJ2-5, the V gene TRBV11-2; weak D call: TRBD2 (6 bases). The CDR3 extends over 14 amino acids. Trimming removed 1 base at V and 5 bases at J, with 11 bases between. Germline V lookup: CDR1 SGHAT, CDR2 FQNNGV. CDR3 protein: CASSLGPGAETQYF. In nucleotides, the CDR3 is TGTGCCAGCAGCTTAGGCCCGGGAGCGGAGACCCAGTACTTC.

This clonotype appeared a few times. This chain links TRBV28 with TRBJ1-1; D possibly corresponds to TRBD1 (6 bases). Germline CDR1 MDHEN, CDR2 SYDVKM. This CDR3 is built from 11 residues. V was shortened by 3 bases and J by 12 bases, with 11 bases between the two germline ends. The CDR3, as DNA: TGTGCCAGCAGTTTCCATCAGGGGACTTTCTTT. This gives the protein CASSFHQGTFF.

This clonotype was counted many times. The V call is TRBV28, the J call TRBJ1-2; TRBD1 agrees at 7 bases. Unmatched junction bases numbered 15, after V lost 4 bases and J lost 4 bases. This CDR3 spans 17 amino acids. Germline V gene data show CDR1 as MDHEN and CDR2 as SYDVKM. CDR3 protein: CASSSPSPGTDTYGYTF. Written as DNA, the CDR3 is TGTGCCAGCAGTTCCCCGTCCCCCGGGACAGACACCTATGGCTACACCTTC.

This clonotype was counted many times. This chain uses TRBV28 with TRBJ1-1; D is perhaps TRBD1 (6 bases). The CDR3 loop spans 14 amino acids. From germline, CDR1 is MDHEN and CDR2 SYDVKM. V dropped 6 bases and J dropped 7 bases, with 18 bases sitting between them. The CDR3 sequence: CASRRVDSLLEAFF. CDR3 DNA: TGTGCCAGCAGAAGAGTGGACAGCTTGCTTGAAGCTTTCTTT.

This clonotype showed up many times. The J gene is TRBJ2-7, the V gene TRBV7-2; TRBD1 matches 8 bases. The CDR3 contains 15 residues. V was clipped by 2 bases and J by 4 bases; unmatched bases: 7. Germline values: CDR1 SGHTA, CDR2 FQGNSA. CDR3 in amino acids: CASSLNQGARYEQYF. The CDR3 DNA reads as TGTGCCAGCAGCTTAAACCAGGGGGCTAGGTACGAGCAGTACTTC.

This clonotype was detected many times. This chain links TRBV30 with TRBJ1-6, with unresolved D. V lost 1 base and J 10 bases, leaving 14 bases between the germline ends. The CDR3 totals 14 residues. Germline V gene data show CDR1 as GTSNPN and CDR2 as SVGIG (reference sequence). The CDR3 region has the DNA TGTGCCTGGAGTGGGGGTTCCACGTTCTCACCCCTCCACTTT. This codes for CAWSGGSTFSPLHF.

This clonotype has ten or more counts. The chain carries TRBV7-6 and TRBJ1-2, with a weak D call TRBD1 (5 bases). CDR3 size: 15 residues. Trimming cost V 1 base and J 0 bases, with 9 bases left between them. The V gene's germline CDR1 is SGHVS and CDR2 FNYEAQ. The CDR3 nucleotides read TGTGCCAGCAGCTTAGAGGGGCAGACTAACTATGGCTACACCTTC. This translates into CASSLEGQTNYGYTF.

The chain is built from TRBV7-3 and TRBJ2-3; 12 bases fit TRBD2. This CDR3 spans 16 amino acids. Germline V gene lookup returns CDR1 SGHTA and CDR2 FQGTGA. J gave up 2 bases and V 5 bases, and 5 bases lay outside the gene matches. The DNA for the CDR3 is TGTGCCAGCAGCGCCGGACTAGCGGGACTCACAGATACGCAGTATTTT. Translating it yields CASSAGLAGLTDTQYF.

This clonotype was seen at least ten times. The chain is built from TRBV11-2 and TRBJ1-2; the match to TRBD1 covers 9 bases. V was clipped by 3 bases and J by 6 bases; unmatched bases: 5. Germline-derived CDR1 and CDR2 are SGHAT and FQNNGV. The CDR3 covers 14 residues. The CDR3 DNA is TGTGCCAGCAGCTTCGGACAGGGGCCCAATGGCTACACCTTC. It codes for CASSFGQGPNGYTF.

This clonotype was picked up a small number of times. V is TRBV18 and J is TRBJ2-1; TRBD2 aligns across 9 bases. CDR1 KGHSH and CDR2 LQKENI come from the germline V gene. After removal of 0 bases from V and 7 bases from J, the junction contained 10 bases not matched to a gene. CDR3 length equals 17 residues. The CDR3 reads CASSPPSRAGGRNEQFF. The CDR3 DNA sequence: TGTGCCAGCTCACCACCGAGTCGCGCGGGAGGGCGGAATGAGCAGTTCTTC.

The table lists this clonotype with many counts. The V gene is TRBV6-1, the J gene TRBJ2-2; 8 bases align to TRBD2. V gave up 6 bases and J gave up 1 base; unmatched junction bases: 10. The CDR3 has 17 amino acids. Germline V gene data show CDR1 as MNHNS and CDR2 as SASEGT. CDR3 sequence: CASSNNSLAENTGELFF. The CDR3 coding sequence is TGTGCCAGCAGCAATAATTCACTAGCGGAGAACACCGGGGAGCTGTTTTTT.

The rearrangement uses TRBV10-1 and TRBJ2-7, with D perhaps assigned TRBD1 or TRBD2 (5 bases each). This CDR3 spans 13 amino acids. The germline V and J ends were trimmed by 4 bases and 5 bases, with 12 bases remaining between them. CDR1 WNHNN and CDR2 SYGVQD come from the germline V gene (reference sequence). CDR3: CASSATGGNEQYF. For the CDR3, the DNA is TGCGCCAGCAGTGCAACAGGAGGCAACGAGCAGTACTTC.

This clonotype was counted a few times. The CDR3 DNA is TGTGCCAGCAGCCAACTCAAGGACAGGGGAACCACCGGGGAGCTGTTTTTT. The encoded protein is CASSQLKDRGTTGELFF. The chain combines TRBV3-1 with TRBJ2-2; 9 bases match TRBD1. The germline V gene encodes CDR1 LGHDT and CDR2 YNNKEL (reference sequence). This CDR3 is built from 17 residues. Unmatched junction bases numbered 8, after V lost 2 bases and J lost 4 bases. Filled out from reference TRBV3-1 and TRBJ2-2, the complete variable domain reads DTAVSQTPKYLVTQMGNDKSIKCEQNLGHDTMYWYKQDSKKFLKIMFSYNNKELIINETVPNRFSPKSPDKAHLNLHINSLELGDSAVYFCASSQLKDRGTTGELFFGEGSRLTVL.

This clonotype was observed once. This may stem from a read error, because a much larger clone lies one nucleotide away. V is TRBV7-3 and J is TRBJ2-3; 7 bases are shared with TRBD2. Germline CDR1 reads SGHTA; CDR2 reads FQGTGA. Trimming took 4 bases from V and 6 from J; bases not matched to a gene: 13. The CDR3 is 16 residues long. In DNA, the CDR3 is TGTGCCAGCAGCTCCCAGGCGGGAGTGGCGGGGGATACGCAGTATTTT. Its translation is CASSSQAGVAGDTQYF. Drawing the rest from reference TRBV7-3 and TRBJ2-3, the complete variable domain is GAGVSQTPSNKVTEKGKYVELRCDPISGHTALYWYRQSLGQGPEFLIYFQGTGAADDSGLPNDRFFAVRPEGSVSTLKIQRTERGDSAVYLCASSSQAGVAGDTQYFGPGTRLTVL.

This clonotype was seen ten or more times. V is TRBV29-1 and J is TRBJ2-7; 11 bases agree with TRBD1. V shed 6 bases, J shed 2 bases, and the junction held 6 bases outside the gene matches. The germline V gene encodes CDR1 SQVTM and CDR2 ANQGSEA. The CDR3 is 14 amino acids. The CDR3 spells CSVAGGQGAYEQYF. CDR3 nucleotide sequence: TGCAGCGTCGCCGGGGGACAGGGGGCCTACGAGCAGTACTTC.

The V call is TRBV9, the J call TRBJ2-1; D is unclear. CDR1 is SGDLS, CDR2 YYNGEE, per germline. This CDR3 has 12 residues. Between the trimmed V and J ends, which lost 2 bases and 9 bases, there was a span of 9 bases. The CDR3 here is CASSVLRGEQFF. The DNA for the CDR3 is TGTGCCAGCAGCGTTCTAAGAGGTGAGCAGTTCTTC.